These 5 T cell receptor beta chains were all obtained from the same sample, sequenced in a study of OX40 agonist ivuxolimab in advanced cancers. Profiling relied on immunoSEQ multiplex PCR, and the TCRdb table lists in-frame clones only, not all of them. The profile covers 85,000 to 100,000 clones, with about 85% appearing a single time and 3.5% to 4% taken by the ten largest. Source: CD4+ or CD8+ T cells sorted from blood, taken in a trial of the OX40 agonist ivuxolimab. The source is an adult with an advanced solid tumor such as melanoma, head and neck, liver or kidney cancer.

This clone was detected a few times. This chain connects TRBV5-1 to TRBJ2-1; tentative D call: TRBD1 (6 bases). Germline CDR1 reads SGHRS; CDR2 reads YFSETQ. V gave up 4 bases and J gave up 7 bases, with 9 bases separating them. The CDR3 consists of 12 residues. The CDR3: CASSVRGNEQFF. The CDR3 nucleotides read TGCGCCAGCAGCGTTAGGGGGAATGAGCAGTTCTTC.

V is TRBV12-1 and J is TRBJ2-5; TRBD2 reflects the table's D call only, with no check against the DNA. TRBV12-1 represents a pseudogene. The CDR3 length is 16 residues. The CDR3 loop reads CASIPAGTSGRETQYF. CDR3 bases: TGTGCCAGCATTCCCGCCGGGACTAGCGGGAGGGAGACCCAGTACTTC.

The chain carries TRBV7-3 and TRBJ1-1, with 7 positions matching TRBD1. The germline CDR1 and CDR2 sequences are SGHTA and FQGTGA. V lost 5 bases to trimming and J lost 7 bases; unmatched junction nucleotides: 7. The CDR3 runs 13 residues. CDR3 sequence: CASSPGTAYEAFF. The CDR3 nucleotides are TGTGCCAGCAGCCCAGGGACAGCCTATGAAGCTTTCTTT.

This clone showed up just once. This chain's CDR3 is CSVARGWEQYF. CDR3 nucleotides: TGCAGCGTTGCCAGGGGGTGGGAGCAGTACTTC. The chain has TRBV29-1 and TRBJ2-7, with 7 bases lining up with TRBD1. Germline V gene sequence: CDR1 SQVTM, CDR2 ANQGSEA. This CDR3 is built from 11 residues. V lost 4 bases and J lost 7; bases outside the gene matches: 4.

This chain connects TRBV4-3 to TRBJ2-7; D not certain. Trimming left V 0 bases short and J 1 base short, with 7 bases between. The CDR3 extends over 14 amino acids. Germline CDR1 LGHNA, CDR2 YSLEER. The CDR3 loop is CASSQDHGSYEQYF. In DNA form, the CDR3 reads TGCGCCAGCAGCCAAGATCACGGATCCTACGAGCAGTACTTC.